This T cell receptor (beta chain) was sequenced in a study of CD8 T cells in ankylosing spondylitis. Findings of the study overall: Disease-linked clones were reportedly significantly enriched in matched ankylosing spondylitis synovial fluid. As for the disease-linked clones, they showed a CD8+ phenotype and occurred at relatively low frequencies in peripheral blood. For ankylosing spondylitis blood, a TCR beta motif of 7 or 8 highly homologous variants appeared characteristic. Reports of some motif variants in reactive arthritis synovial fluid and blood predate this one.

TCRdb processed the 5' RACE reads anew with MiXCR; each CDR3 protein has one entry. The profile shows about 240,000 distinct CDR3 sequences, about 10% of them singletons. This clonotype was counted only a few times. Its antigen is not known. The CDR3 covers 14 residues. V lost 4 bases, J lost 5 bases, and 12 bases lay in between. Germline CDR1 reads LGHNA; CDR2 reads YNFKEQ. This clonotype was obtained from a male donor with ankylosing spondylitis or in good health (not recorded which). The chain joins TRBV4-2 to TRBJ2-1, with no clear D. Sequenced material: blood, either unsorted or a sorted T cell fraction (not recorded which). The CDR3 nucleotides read TGTGCCAGCAGCCGCACCCAGCTTAACAATGAGCAGTTCTTC. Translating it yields CASSRTQLNNEQFF.